This is a list of T cell receptor beta chains from one sample in a study of cytomegalovirus exposure and HLA in healthy donors. Some clones are missing from TCRdb's copy, which holds only in-frame ones; the method was immunoSEQ multiplex PCR. The data hold 110,000 to 150,000 clones, with about four fifths observed a single time. The specimen was PBMCs. These TCRs come from a male donor in good health and CMV-seronegative. Each CDR3 is given with its conserved first and last residue. Each record gives: D gene, V gene, clone size, J gene, CDR3 protein, CDR3 DNA. A D gene is named only where the DNA matches it firmly. Expanded clones are given a class, and other clones once, few, many or no size at all.

>.|TRBV20-1|.|TRBJ2-5
CSASLGETQYF
TGCAGTGCTAGCCTAGGAGAGACCCAGTACTTC
>.|TRBV7-2|.|TRBJ2-5
CASSLGQALGETQYF
TGTGCCAGCAGCTTAGGTCAGGCGCTGGGAGAGACCCAGTACTTC
>.|TRBV15|.|TRBJ1-4
CATSRDFRGVFF
TGTGCCACCAGCAGAGATTTCCGGGGGGTTTTTTTT
>.|TRBV5-6|.|TRBJ1-2
CASRPTGYGYTF
TGTGCCAGCAGGCCCACGGGCTATGGCTACACCTTC
>.|TRBV27|.|TRBJ2-7
CASSFYGEGVYEQYF
TGTGCCAGCAGTTTTTACGGTGAGGGGGTCTACGAGCAGTACTTC
>TRBD1|TRBV7-9|.|TRBJ1-2
CASSRTGGVNYGYTF
TGTGCCAGCAGCCGGACAGGGGGGGTTAACTATGGCTACACCTTC
>TRBD2|TRBV15|once|TRBJ2-5
CATSRGGTSGYQETQYF
TGTGCCACCAGCAGAGGAGGGACTAGCGGGTACCAAGAGACCCAGTACTTC
>TRBD1|TRBV18|.|TRBJ1-5
CASSLSTGNSNQPQHF
TGTGCCAGCTCACTATCGACAGGGAATAGCAATCAGCCCCAGCATTTT
>TRBD2|TRBV5-4|.|TRBJ2-3
CASSLEALAGGTDTQYF
TGTGCCAGCAGCTTGGAGGCGCTAGCGGGGGGCACAGATACGCAGTATTTT
>TRBD2|TRBV2|.|TRBJ2-7
CASGGTSDHEQYF
TGTGCCAGCGGTGGGACTAGCGACCACGAGCAGTACTTC
>.|TRBV27|few|TRBJ1-1
CASTKSSYDAGTEAFF
TGTGCCAGCACCAAATCCTCGTACGATGCGGGCACTGAAGCTTTCTTT
>TRBD1|TRBV29-1|once|TRBJ1-3
CSVRDRGPGNTIYF
TGCAGCGTTCGGGACAGGGGGCCTGGAAACACCATATATTTT
>TRBD2|TRBV27|.|TRBJ2-5
CASSSGTRGETQYF
TGTGCCAGCAGCAGCGGGACTCGGGGAGAGACCCAGTACTTC
>.|TRBV27|.|TRBJ2-3
CASRSTQGGITDTQYF
TGTGCCAGCAGAAGTACCCAGGGGGGAATCACAGATACGCAGTATTTT
>.|TRBV30|.|TRBJ1-1
CAWSNGMNTEAFF
TGTGCCTGGAGTAATGGCATGAACACTGAAGCTTTCTTT
>.|TRBV18|.|TRBJ2-7
CASSLDRHYEQYF
TGTGCCAGCTCCCTTGACAGACACTACGAGCAGTACTTC
>TRBD2|TRBV25-1|.|TRBJ2-5
CASGRAGGRETQYF
TGTGCCAGCGGGCGGGCGGGAGGTCGGGAGACCCAGTACTTC
>.|TRBV29-1|.|TRBJ1-5
CSVTAGDQPQHF
TGCAGCGTTACGGCAGGGGATCAGCCCCAGCATTTT
>TRBD2|TRBV30|once|TRBJ2-1
CAWSVLLADNEQFF
TGTGCCTGGAGTGTATTACTAGCGGACAATGAGCAGTTCTTC
>TRBD1|TRBV30|once|TRBJ2-7
CASGQGPYEQYF
TGTGCCTCGGGACAGGGCCCCTACGAGCAGTACTTC
>.|TRBV13|.|TRBJ1-2
CASSPAGVWDGYTF
TGTGCCAGCAGTCCAGCCGGGGTTTGGGATGGCTACACCTTC
>.|TRBV27|.|TRBJ2-7
CASSLRGQGGNEQYF
TGTGCCAGCAGTTTAAGAGGTCAGGGAGGAAACGAGCAGTACTTC
>.|TRBV6-5|.|TRBJ1-1
CASSTTVNTEAFF
TGTGCCAGCAGTACGACAGTGAACACTGAAGCTTTCTTT
>TRBD1|TRBV5-1|.|TRBJ2-7
CASSGGWETGAPSEQYF
TGCGCCAGCAGCGGGGGGTGGGAGACAGGGGCTCCAAGTGAGCAGTACTTC
>.|TRBV5-8|.|TRBJ1-1
CASRIQGSLNTEAFF
TGTGCCAGCAGGATACAGGGCAGCCTGAACACTGAAGCTTTCTTT
>TRBD2|TRBV2|.|TRBJ2-1
CSSSVAGAVYNEQFF
TGTTCCAGCAGTGTAGCGGGGGCGGTGTACAATGAGCAGTTCTTC
>TRBD1|TRBV5-1|once|TRBJ2-7
CASSPTGTTYEQYF
TGCGCCAGCAGCCCGACAGGGACAACCTACGAGCAGTACTTC
>TRBD1|TRBV11-2|.|TRBJ1-2
CASSWTGGGYTF
TGTGCCAGCAGCTGGACAGGGGGAGGCTACACCTTC
>.|TRBV4-3|.|TRBJ2-7
CASSHSQGYEQYF
TGCGCCAGCAGCCATTCCCAGGGTTACGAGCAGTACTTC
>TRBD2|TRBV6-1|.|TRBJ2-2
CASSPGRANTGELFF
TGTGCCAGCAGCCCCGGGAGGGCGAACACCGGGGAGCTGTTTTTT
>.|TRBV6-1|.|TRBJ1-4
CASSGTWLGATNEKLFF
TGTGCCAGCAGTGGAACGTGGCTTGGTGCAACTAATGAAAAACTGTTTTTT
>.|TRBV6-5|.|TRBJ1-1
CASSYRRGNTEAFF
TGTGCCAGCAGTTATCGGAGGGGGAACACTGAAGCTTTCTTT
>TRBD1|TRBV7-9|few|TRBJ2-1
CASSLSRGHEQFF
TGTGCCAGCAGCTTATCCAGGGGGCATGAGCAGTTCTTC
>.|TRBV7-3|.|TRBJ1-5
CASSTGLHDQPQHF
TGTGCCAGCAGCACGGGACTCCATGACCAGCCCCAGCATTTT